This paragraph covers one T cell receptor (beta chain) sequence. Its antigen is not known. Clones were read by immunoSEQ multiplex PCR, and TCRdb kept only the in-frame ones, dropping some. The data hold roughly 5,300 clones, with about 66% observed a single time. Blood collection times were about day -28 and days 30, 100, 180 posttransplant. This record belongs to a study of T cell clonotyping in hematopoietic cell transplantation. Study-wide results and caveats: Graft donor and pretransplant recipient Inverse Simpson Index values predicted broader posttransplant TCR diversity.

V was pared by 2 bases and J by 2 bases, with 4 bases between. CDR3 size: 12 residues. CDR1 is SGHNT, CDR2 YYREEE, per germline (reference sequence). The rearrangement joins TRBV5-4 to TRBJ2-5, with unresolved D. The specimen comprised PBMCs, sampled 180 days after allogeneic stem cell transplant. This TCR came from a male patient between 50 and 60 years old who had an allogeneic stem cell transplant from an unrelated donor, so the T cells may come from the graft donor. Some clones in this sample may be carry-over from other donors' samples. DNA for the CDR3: TGTGCCAGCAGCTTACAGCAAGAGACCCAGTACTTC. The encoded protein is CASSLQQETQYF.